The rows below give T cell receptor beta chains drawn from one sample of a study of shared clonotypes between healthy human individuals. Produced via immunoSEQ multiplex PCR; TCRdb's table is partial and in-frame only. The sample records roughly 2.2 million clones, over 85% being singletons. The sample taken for sequencing was naive CD4+ T cells from PBMCs. The receptors were gathered from a man aged 18 to 30 in good health. Some clones in this sample may be carry-over from other donors' samples. Each CDR3 is given with its conserved first and last residue. D genes are given only for firm matches.

v_call	j_call	d_call	cdr3_aa
TRBV19	TRBJ2-1	NA	CASSIKGVRNEQFF
TRBV6-1	TRBJ2-5	NA	CASSEFRPLGETQYF
TRBV7-9	TRBJ2-7	NA	CASTLSGGGEQYF
TRBV15	TRBJ2-7	TRBD2	CATSRGVKAGAYEQYF
TRBV7-6	TRBJ1-5	NA	CASSADRNQPQHF
TRBV6-6	TRBJ2-3	TRBD2	CATGRAGVEDTQYF
TRBV29-1	TRBJ2-1	TRBD2	CSVEEGGGSSYNEQFF
TRBV20-1	TRBJ1-2	NA	CSAGANYGYTF
TRBV27	TRBJ1-1	NA	CASSPRTEAFF
TRBV28	TRBJ2-3	TRBD2	CASSPPPREPSRTYTQYF
TRBV4-1	TRBJ2-2	TRBD2	CASSQDNYGRPRQKNTGELFF
TRBV27	TRBJ2-7	TRBD1	CASSPLDRGRPYEQYF
TRBV5-1	TRBJ2-7	NA	CASSVGLISYEQYF
TRBV7-1	TRBJ2-7	NA	CASSLAPRNYEQYF
TRBV18	TRBJ2-7	NA	CASSPNLGGTYEQYF
TRBV12-2	TRBJ1-1	NA	CASRTGTYTEAFF
TRBV2	TRBJ2-3	TRBD2	CASTLAGVTDTQYF
TRBV7-3	TRBJ2-7	NA	CASSFQVGSYEQYF
TRBV5-1	TRBJ2-7	NA	CASSLLQANTYEQYF
TRBV18	TRBJ2-3	NA	CASSKDGTNTQYF
TRBV5-1	TRBJ2-6	NA	CASSFSGSGANVLTF
TRBV11-1	TRBJ2-7	NA	CASSSNSYEQYF
TRBV19	TRBJ2-3	NA	CASSILGDTQYF
TRBV5-1	TRBJ1-4	NA	CASSKTGSFKEKLFF
TRBV19	TRBJ1-2	NA	CASSASSALLGGYTF
TRBV28	TRBJ2-2	TRBD1	CASSPTGANTGELFF
TRBV5-1	TRBJ2-7	TRBD1	CASSTTTGGSSYEQYF
TRBV29-1	TRBJ1-2	TRBD1	CSVESGGQGYTF
TRBV11-2	TRBJ2-3	TRBD2	CASSRRWTSGDTDTQYF